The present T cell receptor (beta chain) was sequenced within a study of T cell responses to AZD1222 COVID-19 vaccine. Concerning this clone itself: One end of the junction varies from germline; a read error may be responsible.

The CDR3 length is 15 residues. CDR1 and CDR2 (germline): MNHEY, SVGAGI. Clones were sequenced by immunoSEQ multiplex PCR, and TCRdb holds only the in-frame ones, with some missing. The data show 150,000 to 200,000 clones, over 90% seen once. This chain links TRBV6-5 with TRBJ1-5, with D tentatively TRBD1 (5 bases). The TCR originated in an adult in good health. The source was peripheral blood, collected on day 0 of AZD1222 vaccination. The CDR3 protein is CASSYSVRGGQPQHF. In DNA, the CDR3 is TGTGCCAGCAGCTACTCAGTTAGGGGCGGTCAGCCCCAGCATTTT.